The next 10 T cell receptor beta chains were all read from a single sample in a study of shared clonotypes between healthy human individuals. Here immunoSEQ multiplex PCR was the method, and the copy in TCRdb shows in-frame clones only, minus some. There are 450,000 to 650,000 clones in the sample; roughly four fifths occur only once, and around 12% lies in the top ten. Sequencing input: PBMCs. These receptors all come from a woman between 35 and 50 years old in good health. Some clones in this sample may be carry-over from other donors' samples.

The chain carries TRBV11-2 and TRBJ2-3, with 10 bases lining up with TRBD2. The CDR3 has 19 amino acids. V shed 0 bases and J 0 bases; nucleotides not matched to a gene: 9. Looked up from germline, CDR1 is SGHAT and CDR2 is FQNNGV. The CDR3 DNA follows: TGTGCCAGCAGCTTAGAATTGCCTAGCGGGAGAATGAGCACAGATACGCAGTATTTT. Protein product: CASSLELPSGRMSTDTQYF.

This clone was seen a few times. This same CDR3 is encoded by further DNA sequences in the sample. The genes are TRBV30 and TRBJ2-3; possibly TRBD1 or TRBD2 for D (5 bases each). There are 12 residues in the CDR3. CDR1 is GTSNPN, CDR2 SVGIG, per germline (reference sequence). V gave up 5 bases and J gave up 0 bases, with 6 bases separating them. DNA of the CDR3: TGTGCCTGGGGGGGAAGCACAGATACGCAGTATTTT. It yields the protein CAWGGSTDTQYF.

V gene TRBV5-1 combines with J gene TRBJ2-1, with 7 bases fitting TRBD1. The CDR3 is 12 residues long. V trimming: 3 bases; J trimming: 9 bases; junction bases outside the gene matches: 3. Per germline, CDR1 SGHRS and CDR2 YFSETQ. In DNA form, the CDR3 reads TGCGCCAGCAGCTCACAGGGGAGTGAGCAGTTCTTC. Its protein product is CASSSQGSEQFF.

CDR3 sequence: CASSLGTGQPQHF. CDR3 nucleotides: TGTGCCAGCAGCTTGGGGACAGGACAGCCCCAGCATTTT. The chain employs TRBV5-4 and TRBJ1-5; 7 bases match TRBD1. This CDR3 region has 13 residues. Germline CDR1 reads SGHNT; CDR2 reads YYREEE (reference sequence). V lost 0 bases, J lost 7 bases, and 1 base stayed unmatched.

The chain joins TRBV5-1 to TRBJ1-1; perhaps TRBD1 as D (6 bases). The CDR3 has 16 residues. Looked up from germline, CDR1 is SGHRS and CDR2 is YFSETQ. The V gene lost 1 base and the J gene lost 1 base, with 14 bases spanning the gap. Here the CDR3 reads CASSLNAQGPNTEAFF. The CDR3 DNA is TGCGCCAGCAGCTTGAATGCGCAGGGGCCGAACACTGAAGCTTTCTTT.

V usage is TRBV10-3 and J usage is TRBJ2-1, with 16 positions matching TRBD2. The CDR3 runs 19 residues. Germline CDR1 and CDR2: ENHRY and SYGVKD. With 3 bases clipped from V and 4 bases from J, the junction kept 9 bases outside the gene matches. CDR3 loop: CAISEGGTSGRAGYNEQFF. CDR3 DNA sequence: TGTGCCATCAGTGAAGGGGGGACTAGCGGGAGGGCCGGGTACAATGAGCAGTTCTTC.

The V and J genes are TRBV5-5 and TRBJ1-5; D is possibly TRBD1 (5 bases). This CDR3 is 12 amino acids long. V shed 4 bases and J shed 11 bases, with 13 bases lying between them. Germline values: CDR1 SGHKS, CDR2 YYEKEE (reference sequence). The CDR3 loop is CASSPLGGAQHF. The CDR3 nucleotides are TGTGCCAGCAGCCCCCTCGGAGGGGCCCAGCATTTT.

The CDR3 loop reads CASSEGRGLNQPQHF. The CDR3 nucleotides are TGTGCCAGCTCGGAGGGGAGGGGCCTCAATCAGCCCCAGCATTTT. The rearrangement links TRBV18 to TRBJ1-5; TRBD1 is a possible D gene (5 bases). The CDR3 consists of 15 residues. Germline CDR1 KGHSH, CDR2 LQKENI. Trimming left V 6 bases short and J 3 bases short, with 15 bases between.

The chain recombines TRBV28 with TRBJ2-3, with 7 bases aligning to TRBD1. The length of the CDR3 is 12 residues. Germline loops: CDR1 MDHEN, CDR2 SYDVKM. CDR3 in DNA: TGTAGGGAAACAGGGGACACAGATACGCAGTATTTT. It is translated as CRETGDTDTQYF.

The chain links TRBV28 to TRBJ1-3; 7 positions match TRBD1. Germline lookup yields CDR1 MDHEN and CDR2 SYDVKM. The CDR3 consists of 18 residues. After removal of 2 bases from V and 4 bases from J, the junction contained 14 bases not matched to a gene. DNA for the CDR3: TGTGCCAGCAGTTTAAGGCTCCCGGGACAGTCCACCGGAAACACCATATATTTT. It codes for CASSLRLPGQSTGNTIYF. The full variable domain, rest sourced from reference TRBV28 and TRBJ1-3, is DVKVTQSSRYLVKRTGEKVFLECVQDMDHENMFWYRQDPGLGLRLIYFSYDVKMKEKGDIPEGYSVSREKKERFSLILESASTNQTSMYLCASSLRLPGQSTGNTIYFGEGSWLTVV.